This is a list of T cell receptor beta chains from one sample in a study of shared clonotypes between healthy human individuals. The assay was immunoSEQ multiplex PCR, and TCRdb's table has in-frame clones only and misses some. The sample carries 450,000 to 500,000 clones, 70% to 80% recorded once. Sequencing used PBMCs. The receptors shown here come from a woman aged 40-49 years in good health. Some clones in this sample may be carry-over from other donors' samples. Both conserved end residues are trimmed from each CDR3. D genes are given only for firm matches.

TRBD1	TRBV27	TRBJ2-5	ASRPDRGRYQETQY
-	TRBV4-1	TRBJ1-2	ASSQDFGGAYGYT
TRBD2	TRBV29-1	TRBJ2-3	SVVKVFSSGRKTTSTDTQY
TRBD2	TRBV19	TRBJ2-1	ASSIRLAGGPRNEQF
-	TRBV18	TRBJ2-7	ASSPGRNYEQY
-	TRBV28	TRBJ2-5	ASSKAAWRQETQY
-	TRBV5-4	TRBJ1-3	ASSSTGGPGNTIY
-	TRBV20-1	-	SADTGREQY
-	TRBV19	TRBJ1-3	AASPGNTIY
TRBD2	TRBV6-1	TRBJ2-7	ASREGLAGAYEQY
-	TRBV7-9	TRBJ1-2	ASSKAGGPPDSYT
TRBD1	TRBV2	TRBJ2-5	ASSEQGEETQY
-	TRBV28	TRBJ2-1	ASSLDAGGIYNEQF
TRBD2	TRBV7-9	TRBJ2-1	ASSRTSGSSEQF
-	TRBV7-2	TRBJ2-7	ASSLTGGEQY
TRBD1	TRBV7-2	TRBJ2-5	ASSLPTGSGETQY
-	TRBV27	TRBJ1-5	ASSWGAVGENNQPQH
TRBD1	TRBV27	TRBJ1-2	ASRPKRDSYGYT
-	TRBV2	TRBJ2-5	ASSDTSRETQY
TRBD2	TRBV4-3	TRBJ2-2	ASSPGLAASGELF
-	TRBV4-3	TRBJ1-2	ASSHDSLYGYT
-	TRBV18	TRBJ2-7	ASSPRGGSEQY
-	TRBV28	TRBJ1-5	ASNPTIGNQPQH
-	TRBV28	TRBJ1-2	ASSQGQLYGYT
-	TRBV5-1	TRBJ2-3	ASSRRDSSLGTDTQY
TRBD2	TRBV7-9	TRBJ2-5	ASSWELAGGETQY
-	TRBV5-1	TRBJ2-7	ASCPISGNYEQY
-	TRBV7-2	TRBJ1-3	ASSSTQGPGNTIY
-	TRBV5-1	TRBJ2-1	ASSFLAGPRSGEQF
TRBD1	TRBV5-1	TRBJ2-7	ASTSGQGDYEQY
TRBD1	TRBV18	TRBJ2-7	ASSPATTGIYEQY
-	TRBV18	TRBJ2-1	ASSPERGSYNEQF
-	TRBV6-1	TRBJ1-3	ASSEIPDGNTIY
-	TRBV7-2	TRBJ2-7	ASSPLGLPTEQY
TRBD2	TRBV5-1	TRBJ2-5	ASSLTSGSETQY
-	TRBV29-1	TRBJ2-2	SVGVAVPPGELF
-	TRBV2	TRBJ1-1	ASSAGTPNTEAF
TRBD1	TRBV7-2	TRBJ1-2	ASSPGTGLAYGYT
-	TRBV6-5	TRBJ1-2	ASSYGVGYGYT
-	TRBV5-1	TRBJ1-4	ASSLAATNEKLF
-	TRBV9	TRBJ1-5	ASSPQLSNQPQH